The rows below give T cell receptor beta chains drawn from one sample of a study of blood T cell repertoires in COVID-19. Assay: immunoSEQ multiplex PCR; the TCRdb copy retains only in-frame clones and omits some. The table records roughly 200,000 clones, more than 85% of them present only once. Material for sequencing was peripheral blood. These receptors all come from a man aged 60 to 75 with acute or convalescent COVID-19. The CDR3 runs from the conserved cysteine through the conserved F or W. A D gene is named only where the DNA matches it firmly. The size field is filled for only some rows; it gives once, few, many or a size class.

D,J,size,V,DNA,CDR3
TRBD1,TRBJ1-2,-,TRBV4-1,TGCGCCAGCAGCCAACCCAGACAGGGCGCGAACTATGGCTACACCTTC,CASSQPRQGANYGYTF
TRBD1,TRBJ2-7,-,TRBV9,TGTGCCAGCAGCCCGCGACCGGGACAGGACTACGAGCAGTACTTC,CASSPRPGQDYEQYF
-,TRBJ2-3,-,TRBV10-2,TGCGCCAGCGGGGGGACTCAGGGAACAGATACGCAGTATTTT,CASGGTQGTDTQYF
TRBD1,TRBJ2-7,-,TRBV7-2,TGTGCCAGCAGCTTAGCGCCGGGACAGGGGACTTCCTACGAGCAGTACTTC,CASSLAPGQGTSYEQYF
TRBD2,TRBJ2-5,-,TRBV7-2,TGTGCCAGCAGCCCCACACGGACTAGGATAGAGACCCAGTACTTC,CASSPTRTRIETQYF
TRBD1,TRBJ2-2,-,TRBV7-6,TGTGCCAGCAGCAAAGGACAGGGTCTCACCGGGGAGCTGTTTTTT,CASSKGQGLTGELFF
-,TRBJ2-7,once,TRBV9,TGTGCCAGCAGCGTAGAAGGAACCCCGGGGTCCCCCTACGAGCAGTACTTC,CASSVEGTPGSPYEQYF
-,TRBJ2-1,-,TRBV11-2,TGTGCCAGCAGCTTAGCGATGGTCGGTGAGCAGTTCTTC,CASSLAMVGEQFF
-,TRBJ1-6,few,TRBV14,TGTGCCAGCAGCCCGATCAGGGGTTCACCCCTCCACTTT,CASSPIRGSPLHF
TRBD2,TRBJ2-1,-,TRBV5-1,TGCGCCAGCAGCTTGGCGAGCGGGGGGCTCAATGAGCAGTTCTTC,CASSLASGGLNEQFF
TRBD2,TRBJ2-5,-,TRBV5-1,TGCGCCAGCAGCTCCCCCCCGGGACTAGCGGGGGGGTGGGAGACCCAGTACTTC,CASSSPPGLAGGWETQYF
TRBD1,TRBJ1-5,-,TRBV5-8,TGTGCCAGCAGGCTCGGGCAGGGGGCAATTCAGCCCCAGCATTTT,CASRLGQGAIQPQHF
TRBD1,TRBJ2-3,-,TRBV19,TGTGCCAGTACCATACCGGGACAGGGAGGCCCAGATACGCAGTATTTT,CASTIPGQGGPDTQYF
-,TRBJ2-5,once,TRBV5-1,TGCGCCAGCAGCTTAGCCGTGTCAGGTCAAGAGACCCAGTACTTC,CASSLAVSGQETQYF
-,TRBJ2-1,-,TRBV4-3,TGCGCCAGCAGCCAGGGCCAGCAGTCCTACAATGAGCAGTTCTTC,CASSQGQQSYNEQFF
TRBD1,TRBJ2-5,-,TRBV2,TGTGCCAGCAGTGGGGCGTCGGCAGGGGGCTTCGAGACCCAGTACTTC,CASSGASAGGFETQYF
TRBD1,TRBJ1-4,-,TRBV6-1,TGTGCCAGCAGTGACAGGGGGTTAAGATTAACTAATGAAAAACTGTTTTTT,CASSDRGLRLTNEKLFF
-,TRBJ2-3,-,TRBV7-9,TGTGCCAGCAGCCTCGACACTAGCACAGATACGCAGTATTTT,CASSLDTSTDTQYF
-,TRBJ2-2,-,TRBV5-4,TGTGCCAGCGCATACTTAGAGTCGGGCACCGGGGAGCTGTTTTTT,CASAYLESGTGELFF
TRBD1,TRBJ2-1,once,TRBV2,TGTGCCAGCAGCCGGACAGGGTTGGGCAATGAGCAGTTCTTC,CASSRTGLGNEQFF
TRBD1,TRBJ2-6,-,TRBV28,TGTGCCAGCAGTGTACCACAGGGGTCTGGGGCCAACGTCCTGACTTTC,CASSVPQGSGANVLTF
TRBD2,TRBJ2-1,-,TRBV24-1,TGTGCCACCAGTGACCCCTGGCTAGCGGGGGGGCCGAGCTCCTACAATGAGCAGTTCTTC,CATSDPWLAGGPSSYNEQFF
TRBD1,TRBJ2-3,-,TRBV27,TGTGCCAGCAGTTCCGCGGGACAGGGGGCGAATACGCAGTATTTT,CASSSAGQGANTQYF
-,TRBJ2-1,-,TRBV19,TGTGCCAGTAGTATTGTAGGGGCATGGGAGCAGTTCTTC,CASSIVGAWEQFF
TRBD2,TRBJ2-3,-,TRBV3-1/TRBV3-2,TGTGCCAGCAGCCCCCCAGGGCGGGGGGTCACAGATACGCAGTATTTT,CASSPPGRGVTDTQYF
TRBD2,TRBJ2-1,-,TRBV4-1,TGCGCCAGCAGCCAAGATGAAAGCGGGGGCCACAATGAGCAGTTCTTC,CASSQDESGGHNEQFF
-,TRBJ2-4,-,TRBV6-1,TGTGCCAGCAGTGTCCTCCTTACAGCTTCGCCTGAAAACATTCAGTACTTC,CASSVLLTASPENIQYF
TRBD1,TRBJ1-5,-,TRBV10-1,TGCGCCAGCAGTGAGAGGGGACAGCCCAATCAGCCCCAGCATTTT,CASSERGQPNQPQHF
TRBD1,TRBJ1-3,-,TRBV30,TGTGCCTGGAGTCCATACGAACAGGGGTCAGGAAACACCATATATTTT,CAWSPYEQGSGNTIYF
-,TRBJ1-2,-,TRBV2,TGTGCCAGCAGTGAATGGAGTGGGGGGAACTATGGCTACACCTTC,CASSEWSGGNYGYTF
TRBD2,TRBJ2-3,-,TRBV6-4,TGTGCCAGCAGCGCCGGGACTAGCGGGGGCACAGATACGCAGTATTTT,CASSAGTSGGTDTQYF
TRBD1,TRBJ2-1,-,TRBV24-1,TGTGCCACCAGTGGTGGGGACAGCCGTGATCGTGAGCAGTTCTTC,CATSGGDSRDREQFF
TRBD1,TRBJ1-2,-,TRBV2,TGTGCCAGCAGTGAGTTGGGACAGGACTATGGCTACACCTTC,CASSELGQDYGYTF
-,TRBJ2-4,-,TRBV2,TGTGCCAGCACCCCAGAAGCGTTAGCCAAAAACATTCAGTACTTC,CASTPEALAKNIQYF
TRBD2,TRBJ2-3,-,TRBV6-5,TGTGCCGCAGGGGCGGGGGGCCTGAACACAGATACGCAGTATTTT,CAAGAGGLNTDTQYF
TRBD2,TRBJ2-5,-,TRBV2,TGTGCCAGCAGTGAAGCGCGGCATAGCGGGGGGGCGGGGACTCAGTACTTC,CASSEARHSGGAGTQYF
TRBD2,TRBJ2-3,-,TRBV18,TGTGCCAGCTCACCACCGGCCGGCGGCGGGGGTCCAGATACGCAGTATTTT,CASSPPAGGGGPDTQYF
-,TRBJ1-5,-,TRBV4-1,TGCGCCAGCAGCCAAGAGCCCCTAAGGGGTGGCAATCAGCCCCAGCATTTT,CASSQEPLRGGNQPQHF
TRBD1,TRBJ2-1,-,TRBV9,TGTGCCAGCAGCCCCAGGCGGGACAGGAACTACAATGAGCAGTTCTTC,CASSPRRDRNYNEQFF
-,TRBJ2-1,few,TRBV7-9,TGTGCCAGCAGCCGAGATCCTGGCAATGAGCAGTTCTTC,CASSRDPGNEQFF
TRBD1,TRBJ2-1,-,TRBV3-1/TRBV3-2,TGTGCCAGCAGCTTTCTAGGGGGCGAGCAGTTCTTC,CASSFLGGEQFF